This entry concerns a single T cell receptor beta chain. Its antigen remains unidentified. A single record per CDR3 protein comes from TCRdb applying MiXCR to the PCR reads. This sample yields 490,000 or so distinct CDR3 sequences, of which over 20% are seen a single time; 0.84% belongs to the top ten. The sample is drawn from a study of molecular identifiers for immune sequencing clone quantification. The length of the CDR3 is 16 residues. J gave up 5 bases and V 0 bases, and 7 bases lay outside the gene matches. From germline, CDR1 is MNHEY and CDR2 SVGEGT. Study outcomes and limitations: Clones exceeding 20 RNA copies carried over 98% of effector molecules but under 1% of naive-cell molecules.

Sample: naive CD8+ T cells from blood, with Jurkat cell RNA spiked in. Regarding subset: FACS-sorted CD8+CD4-CCR7+CD45RA+ naive T cells. This rearrangement joins TRBV6-2 or TRBV6-3 to TRBJ2-7, with TRBD1 identical over 10 bases. The clonotype comes from a human donor in good health. Some libraries in this study had Jurkat cell RNA spiked in. CDR3 sequence (DNA): TGTGCCAGCAGTTACTCGGGGACAGGGGTTGGAAACGAGCAGTACTTC. Translated: CASSYSGTGVGNEQYF.